This T cell receptor (beta chain) comes out of a study of blood T cell repertoires in COVID-19 (dated by TCRdb to the early 2020s). Notes on the research overall: Samples from collaborators originated in the United States, Italy and Spain and spanned both the acute and convalescent phases of COVID-19. The dataset comprised deeply sampled blood TCRbeta repertoires from subjects exposed to, actively infected with, or recovered from COVID-19. Where available, HLA class I and class II types were taken from metadata supplied by the sample provider and were not determined by assay-based typing. The sample metadata nearly always contained a de-identified subject ID, COVID-19 status, age in years and sex. The material from the prospective study consisted of cDNA or gDNA derived from T cells, B-cell-depleted T cells, or PBMCs. The samples were drawn from two sources: the first 160 participants of the ongoing ImmuneRACE study, and 1,200 or so subjects contributed by 6 global collaborators. A freely available public database, intended as a resource for researchers studying the immune response to SARS-CoV-2, is where the repertoires were released.

V is clipped by 5 bases and J by 4 bases, and the sequence between their germline boundaries is 8 bases long. Spanning cysteine to phenylalanine, the CDR3 consists of 12 amino acids. CDR3 DNA is the only sequence kept; it has 36 bases, read in frame from the first base. For CDR1 and CDR2, the germline V gene (reference sequence) lists LNHDA and SQIVND. Participants in the prospective study were aged about 18 to 95 years, lived in 20 to 25 United States geographic areas, and enrolled through a virtual design. To assign participants to cohorts, the prospective study relied on clinical history that participants themselves reported in a screening survey and a study questionnaire. In the prospective study, whole blood, serum and a nasopharyngeal or oropharyngeal swab were collected from each participant by mobile phlebotomists. Over a roughly two-month period, participants in the prospective study had the option of providing additional blood draws and questionnaires. Blood samples from the prospective study were shipped frozen or at room temperature prior to DNA extraction.

The immunoSEQ Assay, a bias-controlled multiplex PCR, was used to amplify TCRbeta CDR3 regions from genomic DNA. Under the source paper's analysis protocol: The number of nucleated cells in each sample was estimated from the amplification of reference gene primers within the assay. To quantify the absolute abundance of each unique TCRbeta CDR3 rearrangement, sequence reads were collapsed and filtered. For each sample, productive Simpson clonality was calculated as the square root of Simpson's diversity index over productive rearrangements. Entries here come from immuneACCESS through TCRdb and include only in-frame sequences with V and J called. Some clones fail to appear in such tables; in the studies checked, an unresolved V gene covers under half of the shortfall, and the cause of the remainder is unknown. That table supplies the V and J calls and clone size; D and trimming were determined from the DNA. This sample holds 150,000 to 200,000 clones; about four fifths were observed only once. The biggest ten clones account for about 3.5% of the sample.

Here is what the overall study found, with its caveats: The amount of clinical and demographic metadata varied by source and participant and was provided uncurated.

On this clone: Its cognate antigen has yet to be identified. Qualities for individual bases were not recorded, and no much larger clone is one base off.

The TCR originated in a woman between 50 and 59 years old in a cohort exposed to, infected with or recovered from COVID-19 (not recorded which). The rearranged chain carries TRBV19 and TRBJ1-2; the D gene is perhaps TRBD1, on 6 matching bases. Input material: PBMCs or T cells enriched from blood (not recorded which). The CDR3 protein sequence reads: CASSGQIYGYTF. The bases read TGTGCCAGTAGTGGACAGATCTATGGCTACACCTTC.